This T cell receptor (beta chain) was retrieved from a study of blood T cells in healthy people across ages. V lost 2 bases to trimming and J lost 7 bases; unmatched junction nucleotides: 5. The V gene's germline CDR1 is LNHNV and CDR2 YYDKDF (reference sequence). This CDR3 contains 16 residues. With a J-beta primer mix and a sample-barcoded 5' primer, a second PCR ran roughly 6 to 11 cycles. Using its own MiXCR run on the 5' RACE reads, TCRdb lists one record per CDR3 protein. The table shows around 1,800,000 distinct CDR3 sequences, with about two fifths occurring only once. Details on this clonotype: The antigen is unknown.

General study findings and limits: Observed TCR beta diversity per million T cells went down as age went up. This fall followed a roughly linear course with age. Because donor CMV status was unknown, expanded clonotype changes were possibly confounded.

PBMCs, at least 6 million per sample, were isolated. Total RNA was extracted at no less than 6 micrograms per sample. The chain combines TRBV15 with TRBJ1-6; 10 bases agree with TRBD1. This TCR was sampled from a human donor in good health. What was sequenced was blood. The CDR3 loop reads CATSRNPDRGNSPLHF. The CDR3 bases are TGTGCCACCAGCAGAAACCCGGACAGGGGGAATTCACCCCTCCACTTT.